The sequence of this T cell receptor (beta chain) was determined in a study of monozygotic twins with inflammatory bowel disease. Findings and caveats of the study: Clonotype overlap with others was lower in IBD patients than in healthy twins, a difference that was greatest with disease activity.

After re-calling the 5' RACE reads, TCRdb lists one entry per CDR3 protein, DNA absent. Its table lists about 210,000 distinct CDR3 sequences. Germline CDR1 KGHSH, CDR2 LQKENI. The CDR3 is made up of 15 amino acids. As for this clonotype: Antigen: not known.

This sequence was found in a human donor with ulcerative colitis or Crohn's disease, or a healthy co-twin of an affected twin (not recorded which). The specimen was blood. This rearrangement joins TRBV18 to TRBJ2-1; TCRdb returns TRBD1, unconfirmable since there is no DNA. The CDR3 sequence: CASSPGTVTYNEQFF. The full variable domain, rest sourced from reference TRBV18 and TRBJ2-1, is NAGVMQNPRHLVRRRGQEARLRCSPMKGHSHVYWYRQLPEEGLKFMVYLQKENIIDESGMPKERFSAEFPKEGPSILRIQQVVRGDSAAYFCASSPGTVTYNEQFFGPGTRLTVL.